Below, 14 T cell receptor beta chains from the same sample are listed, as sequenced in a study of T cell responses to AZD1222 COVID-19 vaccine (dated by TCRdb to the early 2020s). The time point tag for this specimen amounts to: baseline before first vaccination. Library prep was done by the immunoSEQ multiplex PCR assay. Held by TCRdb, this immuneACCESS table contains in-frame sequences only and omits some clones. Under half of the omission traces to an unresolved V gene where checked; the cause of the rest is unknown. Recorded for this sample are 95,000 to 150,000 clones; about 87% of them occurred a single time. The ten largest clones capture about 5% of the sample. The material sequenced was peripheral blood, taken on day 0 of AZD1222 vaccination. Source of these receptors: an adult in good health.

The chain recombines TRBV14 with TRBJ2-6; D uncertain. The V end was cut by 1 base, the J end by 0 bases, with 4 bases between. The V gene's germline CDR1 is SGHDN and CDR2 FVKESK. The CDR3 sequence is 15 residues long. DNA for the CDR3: TGTGCCAGCAGCCAAGTTGGCTCTGGGGCCAACGTCCTGACTTTC. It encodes CASSQVGSGANVLTF.

The CDR3 region is CASSPKLFPDSQMNTEAFF. The CDR3 DNA reads TGCGCCAGCAGCCCAAAATTATTCCCGGACAGCCAAATGAACACTGAAGCTTTCTTT. The chain uses TRBV4-3 and TRBJ1-1; D is possibly TRBD1 (6 bases). The germline CDR1 and CDR2 sequences are LGHNA and YSLEER. The CDR3 totals 19 residues. V dropped 4 bases and J dropped 0 bases, with 24 bases sitting between them.

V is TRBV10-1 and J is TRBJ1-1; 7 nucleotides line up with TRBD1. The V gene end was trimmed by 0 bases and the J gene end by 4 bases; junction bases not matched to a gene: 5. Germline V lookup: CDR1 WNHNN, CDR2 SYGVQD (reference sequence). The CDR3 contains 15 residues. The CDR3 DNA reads TGCGCCAGCAGTGAGTCCGGACAGGCGGGCACTGAAGCTTTCTTT. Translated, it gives CASSESGQAGTEAFF.

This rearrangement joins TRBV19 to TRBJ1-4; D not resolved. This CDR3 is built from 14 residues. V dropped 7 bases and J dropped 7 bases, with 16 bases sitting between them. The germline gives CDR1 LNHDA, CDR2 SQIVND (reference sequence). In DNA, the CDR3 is TGTGCCAGTACCCACAGACCGGTTCGTGAAAAACTGTTTTTT. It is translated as CASTHRPVREKLFF.

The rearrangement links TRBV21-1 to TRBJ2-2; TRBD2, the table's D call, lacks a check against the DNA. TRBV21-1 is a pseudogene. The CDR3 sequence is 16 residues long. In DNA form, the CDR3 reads TGTGCCAGCAGCAAAGATCCACGGGGAGGCACCGGGGAGCTGTTTTTT. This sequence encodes CASSKDPRGGTGELFF.

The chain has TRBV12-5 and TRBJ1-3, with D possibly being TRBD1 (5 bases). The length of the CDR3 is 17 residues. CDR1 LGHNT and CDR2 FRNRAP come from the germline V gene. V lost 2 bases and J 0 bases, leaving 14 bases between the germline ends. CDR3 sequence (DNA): TGTGCTAGTGGTTTGTCACAGGTCGGGAGCTCTGGAAACACCATATATTTT. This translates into CASGLSQVGSSGNTIYF.

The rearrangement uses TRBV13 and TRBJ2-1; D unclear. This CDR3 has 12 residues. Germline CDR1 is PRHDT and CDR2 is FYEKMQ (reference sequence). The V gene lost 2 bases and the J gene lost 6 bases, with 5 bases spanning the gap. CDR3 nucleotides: TGTGCCAGCAGCTTATGGGGCAATGAGCAGTTCTTC. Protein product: CASSLWGNEQFF.

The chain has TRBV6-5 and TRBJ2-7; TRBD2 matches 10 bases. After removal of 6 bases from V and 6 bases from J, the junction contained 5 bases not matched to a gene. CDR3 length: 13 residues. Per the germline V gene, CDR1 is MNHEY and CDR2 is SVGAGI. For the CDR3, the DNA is TGTGCCAGCAGGAGCGGGGGGGCCTCCGAGCAGTACTTC. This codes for CASRSGGASEQYF.

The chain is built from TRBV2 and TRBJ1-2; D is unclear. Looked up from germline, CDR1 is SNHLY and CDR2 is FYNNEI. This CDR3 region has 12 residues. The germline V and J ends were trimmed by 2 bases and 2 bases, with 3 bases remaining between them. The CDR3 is CASSEQNYGYTF. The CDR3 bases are TGTGCCAGCAGTGAACAGAACTATGGCTACACCTTC.

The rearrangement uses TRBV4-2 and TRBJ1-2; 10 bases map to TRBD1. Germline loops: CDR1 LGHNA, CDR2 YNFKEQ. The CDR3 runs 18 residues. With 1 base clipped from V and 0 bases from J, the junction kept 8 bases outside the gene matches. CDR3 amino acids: CASSQGRDRGPANYGYTF. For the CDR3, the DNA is TGTGCCAGCAGCCAAGGGAGGGACAGGGGACCAGCTAACTATGGCTACACCTTC.

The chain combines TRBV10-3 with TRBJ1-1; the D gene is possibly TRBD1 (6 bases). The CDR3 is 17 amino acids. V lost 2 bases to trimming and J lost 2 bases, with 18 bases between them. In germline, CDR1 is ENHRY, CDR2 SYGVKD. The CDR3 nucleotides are TGTGCCATCAGTGAGCCGGGGGAGGGGGGTGATAACACTGAAGCTTTCTTT. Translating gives CAISEPGEGGDNTEAFF.

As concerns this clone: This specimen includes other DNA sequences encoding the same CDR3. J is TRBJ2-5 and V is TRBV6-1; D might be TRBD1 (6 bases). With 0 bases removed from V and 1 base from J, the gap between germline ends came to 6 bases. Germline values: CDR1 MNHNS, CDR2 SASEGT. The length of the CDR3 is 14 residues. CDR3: CASSEAQGQETQYF. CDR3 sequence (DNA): TGTGCCAGCAGTGAAGCACAGGGCCAAGAGACCCAGTACTTC.

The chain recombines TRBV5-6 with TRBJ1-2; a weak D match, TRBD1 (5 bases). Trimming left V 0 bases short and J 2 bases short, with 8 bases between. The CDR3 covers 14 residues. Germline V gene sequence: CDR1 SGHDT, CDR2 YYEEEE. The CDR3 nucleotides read TGTGCCAGCAGCTTGGCGGGGCAGAACTATGGCTACACCTTC. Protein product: CASSLAGQNYGYTF.

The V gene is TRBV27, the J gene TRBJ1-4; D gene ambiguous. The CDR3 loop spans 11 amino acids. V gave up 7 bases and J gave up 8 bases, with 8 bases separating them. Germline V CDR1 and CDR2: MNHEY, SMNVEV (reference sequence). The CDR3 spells CASTPGEKLFF. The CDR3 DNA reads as TGTGCCAGCACTCCCGGCGAAAAACTGTTTTTT.